The 3 T cell receptor beta chains below were found in one sample sequenced in a study of type 1 and type 2 diabetes patients. Amplification started from genomic DNA. Amplification of the beta chain CDR3 used 30 forward and 13 reverse multiplex primers. TCRdb redid the calling of the multiplex PCR reads with MiXCR, one entry per CDR3 protein. The profile shows a few hundred thousand distinct CDR3 sequences, more than 45% of them singletons. Source material: peripheral blood mononuclear cells (PBMCs). The receptors derive from a man younger than 35 with type 2 diabetes.

The chain uses TRBV2 and TRBJ2-7; 7 bases map to TRBD1. CDR1 and CDR2 from the germline V gene are SNHLY and FYNNEI. The length of the CDR3 is 15 residues. J lost 0 bases, V lost 7 bases, and 9 bases had no gene match. CDR3 in DNA: TGTGCCAGCACGAAGGGACAGATTTTCTCCTACGAGCAGTACTTC. Its protein is CASTKGQIFSYEQYF.

The rearrangement joins TRBV19 to TRBJ2-4; 8 bases map to TRBD1. Germline values: CDR1 LNHDA, CDR2 SQIVND (reference sequence). The CDR3 covers 16 residues. The ends lost 5 bases at V and 8 bases at J; junction bases unmatched: 14. The CDR3 spells CASSAPPQGAGDIQYF. CDR3 nucleotides: TGTGCCAGTAGTGCCCCTCCTCAGGGGGCAGGGGACATTCAGTACTTC.

V usage is TRBV28 and J usage is TRBJ1-5, with D uncertain. The germline CDR1 and CDR2 sequences are MDHEN and SYDVKM. Trimming left V 6 bases short and J 5 bases short, with 14 bases between. This CDR3 region has 14 residues. The CDR3 loop reads CASRTTGVHQPQHF. The CDR3 region has the DNA TGTGCCAGCAGAACCACCGGGGTACATCAGCCCCAGCATTTT.